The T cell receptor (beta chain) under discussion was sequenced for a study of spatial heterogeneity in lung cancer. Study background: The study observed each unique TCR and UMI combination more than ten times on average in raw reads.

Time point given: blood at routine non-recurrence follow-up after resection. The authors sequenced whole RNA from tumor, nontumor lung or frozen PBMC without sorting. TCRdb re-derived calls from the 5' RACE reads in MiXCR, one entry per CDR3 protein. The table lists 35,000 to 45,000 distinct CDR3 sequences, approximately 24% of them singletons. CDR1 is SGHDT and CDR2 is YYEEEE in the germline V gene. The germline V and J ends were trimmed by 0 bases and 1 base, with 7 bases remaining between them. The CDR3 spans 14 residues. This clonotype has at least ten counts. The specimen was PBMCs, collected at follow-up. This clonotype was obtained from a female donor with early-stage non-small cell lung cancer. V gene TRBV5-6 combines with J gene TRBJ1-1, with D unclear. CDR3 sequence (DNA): TGTGCCAGCAGCTTGGGACGGCGGAACACTGAAGCTTTCTTT. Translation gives CASSLGRRNTEAFF.